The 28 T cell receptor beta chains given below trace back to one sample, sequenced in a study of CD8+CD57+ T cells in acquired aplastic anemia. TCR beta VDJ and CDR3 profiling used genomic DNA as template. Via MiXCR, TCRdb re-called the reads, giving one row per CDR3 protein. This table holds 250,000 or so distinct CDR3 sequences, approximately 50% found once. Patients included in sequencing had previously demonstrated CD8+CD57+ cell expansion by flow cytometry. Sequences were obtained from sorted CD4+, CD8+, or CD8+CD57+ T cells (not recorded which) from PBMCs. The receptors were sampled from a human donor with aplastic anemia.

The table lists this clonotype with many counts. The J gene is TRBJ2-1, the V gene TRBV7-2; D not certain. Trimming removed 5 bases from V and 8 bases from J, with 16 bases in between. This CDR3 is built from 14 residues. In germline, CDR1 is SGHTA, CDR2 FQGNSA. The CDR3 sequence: CASSLSLSRHEQFF. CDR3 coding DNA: TGTGCCAGCAGCCTCTCCCTTAGCAGGCATGAGCAGTTCTTC.

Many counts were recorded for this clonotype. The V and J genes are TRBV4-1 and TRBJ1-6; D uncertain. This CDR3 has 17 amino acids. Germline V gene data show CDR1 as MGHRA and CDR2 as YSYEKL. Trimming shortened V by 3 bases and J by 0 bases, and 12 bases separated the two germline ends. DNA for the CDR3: TGCGCCAGCAGCCAGCGTACAAGACGCTCCTATAATTCACCCCTCCACTTT. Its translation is CASSQRTRRSYNSPLHF.

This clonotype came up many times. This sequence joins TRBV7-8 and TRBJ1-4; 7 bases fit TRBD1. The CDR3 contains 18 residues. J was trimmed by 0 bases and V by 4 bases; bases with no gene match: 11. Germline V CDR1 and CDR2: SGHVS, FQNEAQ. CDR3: CASSYPRQGLATNEKLFF. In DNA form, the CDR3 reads TGTGCCAGCAGCTACCCAAGACAGGGACTTGCAACTAATGAAAAACTGTTTTTT.

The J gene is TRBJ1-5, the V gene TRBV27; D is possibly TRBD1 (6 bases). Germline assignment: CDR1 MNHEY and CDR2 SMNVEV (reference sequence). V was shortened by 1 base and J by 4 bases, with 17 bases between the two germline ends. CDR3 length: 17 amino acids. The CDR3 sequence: CASSLLARGGGNQPQHF. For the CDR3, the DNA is TGTGCCAGCAGTTTATTGGCCAGGGGAGGGGGAAATCAGCCCCAGCATTTT.

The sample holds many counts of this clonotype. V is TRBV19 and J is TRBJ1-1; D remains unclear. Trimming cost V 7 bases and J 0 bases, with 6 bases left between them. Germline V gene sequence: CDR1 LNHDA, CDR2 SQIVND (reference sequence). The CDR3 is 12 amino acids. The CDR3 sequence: CASKDLNTEAFF. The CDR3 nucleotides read TGTGCCAGTAAGGACTTGAACACTGAAGCTTTCTTT.

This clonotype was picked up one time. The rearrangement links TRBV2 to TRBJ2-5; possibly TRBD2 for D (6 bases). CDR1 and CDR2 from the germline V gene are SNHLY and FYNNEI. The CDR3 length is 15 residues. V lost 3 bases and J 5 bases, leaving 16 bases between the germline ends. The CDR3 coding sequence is TGTGCCAGCAGTGATGGAGGGGACCACAATGAGACCCAGTACTTC. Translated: CASSDGGDHNETQYF.

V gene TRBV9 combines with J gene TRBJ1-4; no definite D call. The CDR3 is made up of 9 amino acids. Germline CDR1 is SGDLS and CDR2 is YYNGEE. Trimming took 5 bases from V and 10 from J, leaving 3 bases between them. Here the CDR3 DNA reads TGTGCCAGCAGGGCAAAACTGTTTTTT. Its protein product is CASRAKLFF. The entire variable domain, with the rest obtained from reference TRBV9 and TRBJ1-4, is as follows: DSGVTQTPKHLITATGQRVTLRCSPRSGDLSVYWYQQSLDQGLQFLIQYYNGEERAKGNILERFSAQQFPDLHSELNLSSLELGDSALYFCASRAKLFFGSGTQLSVL.

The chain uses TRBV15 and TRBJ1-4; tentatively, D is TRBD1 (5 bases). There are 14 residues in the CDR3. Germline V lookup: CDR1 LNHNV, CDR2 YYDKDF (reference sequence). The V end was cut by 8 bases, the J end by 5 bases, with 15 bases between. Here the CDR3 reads CATAQGTYNEKLFF. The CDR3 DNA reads TGTGCCACCGCCCAGGGAACCTACAATGAAAAACTGTTTTTT.

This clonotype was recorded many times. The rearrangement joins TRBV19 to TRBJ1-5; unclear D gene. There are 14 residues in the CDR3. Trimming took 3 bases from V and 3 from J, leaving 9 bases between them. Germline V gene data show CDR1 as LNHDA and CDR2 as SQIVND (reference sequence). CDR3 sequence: CASSIGRINQPQHF. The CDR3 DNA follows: TGTGCCAGTAGTATCGGACGGATCAATCAGCCCCAGCATTTT.

The CDR3 here is CASSVRGTQYF. The DNA of the CDR3 is TGTGCCAGCAGCGTTAGGGGGACGCAGTATTTT. The V and J genes are TRBV5-6 and TRBJ2-3; a possible D gene is TRBD1 (6 bases). The CDR3 loop spans 11 amino acids. The germline CDR1 and CDR2 sequences are SGHDT and YYEEEE. Between the trimmed V and J ends, which lost 4 bases and 9 bases, there was a span of 9 bases.

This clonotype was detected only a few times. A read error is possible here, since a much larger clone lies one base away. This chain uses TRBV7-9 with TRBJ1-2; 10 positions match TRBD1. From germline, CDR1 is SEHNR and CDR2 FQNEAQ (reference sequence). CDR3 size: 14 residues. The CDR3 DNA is TGTGCCAGCAGCCCCCAGACAGGGGGCTATGGCCACACCTTC. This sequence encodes CASSPQTGGYGHTF.

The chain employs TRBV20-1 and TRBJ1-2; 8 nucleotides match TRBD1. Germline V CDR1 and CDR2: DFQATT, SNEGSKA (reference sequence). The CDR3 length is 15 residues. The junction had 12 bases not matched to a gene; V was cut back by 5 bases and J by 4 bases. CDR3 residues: CSASQLGQGAYGYTF. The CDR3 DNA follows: TGCAGTGCTTCCCAACTTGGACAGGGAGCCTATGGCTACACCTTC.

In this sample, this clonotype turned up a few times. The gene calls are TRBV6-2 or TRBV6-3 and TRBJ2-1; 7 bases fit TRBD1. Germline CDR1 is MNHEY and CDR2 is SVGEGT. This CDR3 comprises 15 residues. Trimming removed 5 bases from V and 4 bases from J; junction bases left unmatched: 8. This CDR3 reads CASSQSRTGYNEQFF. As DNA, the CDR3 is TGTGCCAGCAGTCAGTCTAGGACAGGTTACAATGAGCAGTTCTTC.

The CDR3 sequence is CSRWEPYNEQFF. CDR3 nucleotide sequence: TGCAGCCGATGGGAGCCTTACAATGAGCAGTTCTTC. The V and J genes are TRBV29-1 and TRBJ2-1; a weak D match, TRBD2 (5 bases). The CDR3 is 12 residues long. Germline V lookup: CDR1 SQVTM, CDR2 ANQGSEA. V was pared by 8 bases and J by 4 bases, with 12 bases between.

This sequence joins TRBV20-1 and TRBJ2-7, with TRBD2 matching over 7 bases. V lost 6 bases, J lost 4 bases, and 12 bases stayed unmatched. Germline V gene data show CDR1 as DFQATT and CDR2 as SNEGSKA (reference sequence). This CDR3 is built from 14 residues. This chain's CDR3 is CSAPMGGVYYEQYF. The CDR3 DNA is TGCAGTGCCCCGATGGGAGGGGTCTATTACGAGCAGTACTTC.

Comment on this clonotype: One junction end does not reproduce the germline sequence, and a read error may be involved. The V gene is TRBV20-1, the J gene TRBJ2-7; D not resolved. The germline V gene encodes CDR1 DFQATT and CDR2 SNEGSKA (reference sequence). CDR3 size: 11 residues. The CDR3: CSASRSYKQYF. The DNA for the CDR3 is TGCAGTGCCAGTAGGTCCTACAAGCAGTACTTT.

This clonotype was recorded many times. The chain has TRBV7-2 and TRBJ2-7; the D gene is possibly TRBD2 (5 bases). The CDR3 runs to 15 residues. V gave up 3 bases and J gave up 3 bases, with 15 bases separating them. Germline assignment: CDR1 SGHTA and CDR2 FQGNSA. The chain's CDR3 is CASSFGEISFYEQYF. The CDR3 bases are TGTGCCAGCAGCTTCGGGGAGATCTCCTTCTACGAGCAGTACTTC.

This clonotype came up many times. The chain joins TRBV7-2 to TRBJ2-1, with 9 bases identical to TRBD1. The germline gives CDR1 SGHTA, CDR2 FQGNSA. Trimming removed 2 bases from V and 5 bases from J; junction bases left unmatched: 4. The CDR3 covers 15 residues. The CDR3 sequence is CASSLIRDRDNEQFF. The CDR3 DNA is TGTGCCAGCAGCTTAATCCGGGACAGGGACAATGAGCAGTTCTTC.

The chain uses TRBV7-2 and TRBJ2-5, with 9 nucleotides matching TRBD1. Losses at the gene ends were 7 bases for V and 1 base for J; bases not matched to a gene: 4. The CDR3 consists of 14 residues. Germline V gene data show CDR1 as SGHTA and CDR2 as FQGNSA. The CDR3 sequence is CASTLGQGQETQYF. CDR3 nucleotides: TGTGCCAGCACCCTGGGACAGGGCCAAGAGACCCAGTACTTC.

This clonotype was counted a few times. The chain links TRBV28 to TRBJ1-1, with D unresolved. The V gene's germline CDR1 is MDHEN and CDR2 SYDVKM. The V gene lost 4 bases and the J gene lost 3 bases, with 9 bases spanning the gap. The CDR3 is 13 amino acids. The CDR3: CASSSRGYTEAFF. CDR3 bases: TGTGCCAGCAGTTCTCGTGGTTACACTGAAGCTTTCTTT. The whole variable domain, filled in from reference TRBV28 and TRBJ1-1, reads DVKVTQSSRYLVKRTGEKVFLECVQDMDHENMFWYRQDPGLGLRLIYFSYDVKMKEKGDIPEGYSVSREKKERFSLILESASTNQTSMYLCASSSRGYTEAFFGQGTRLTVV.

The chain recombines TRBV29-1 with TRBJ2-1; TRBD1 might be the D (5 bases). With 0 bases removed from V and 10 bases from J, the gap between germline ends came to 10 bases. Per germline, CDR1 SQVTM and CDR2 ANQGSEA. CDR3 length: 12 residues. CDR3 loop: CSVEDLGAEQFF. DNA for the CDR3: TGCAGCGTTGAAGATCTTGGGGCCGAGCAGTTCTTC.

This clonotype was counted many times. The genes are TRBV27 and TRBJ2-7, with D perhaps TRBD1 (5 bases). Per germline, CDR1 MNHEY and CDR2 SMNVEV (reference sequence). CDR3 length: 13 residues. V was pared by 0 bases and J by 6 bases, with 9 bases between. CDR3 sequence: CASSLSTVGEQYF. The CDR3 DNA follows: TGTGCCAGCAGTTTATCGACAGTAGGCGAGCAGTACTTC.

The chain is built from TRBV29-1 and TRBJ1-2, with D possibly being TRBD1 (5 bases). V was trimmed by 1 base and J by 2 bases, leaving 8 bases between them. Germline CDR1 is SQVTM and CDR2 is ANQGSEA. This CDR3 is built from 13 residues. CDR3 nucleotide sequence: TGCAGCGTTGAAGTTTACAGGAACTATGGCTACACCTTC. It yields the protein CSVEVYRNYGYTF.

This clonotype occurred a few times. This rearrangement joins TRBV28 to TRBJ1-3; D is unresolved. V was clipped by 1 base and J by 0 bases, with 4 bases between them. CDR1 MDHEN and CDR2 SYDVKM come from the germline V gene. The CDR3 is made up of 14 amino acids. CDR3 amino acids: CASSLSSSGNTIYF. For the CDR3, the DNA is TGTGCCAGCAGTTTATCTTCCTCTGGAAACACCATATATTTT.

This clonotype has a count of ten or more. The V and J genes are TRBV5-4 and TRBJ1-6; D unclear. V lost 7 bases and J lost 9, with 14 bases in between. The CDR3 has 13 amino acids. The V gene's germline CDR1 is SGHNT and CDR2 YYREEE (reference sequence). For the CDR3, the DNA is TGTGCCAGCGCCAAAGGGTTCCGTTCACCCCTCCACTTT. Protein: CASAKGFRSPLHF.

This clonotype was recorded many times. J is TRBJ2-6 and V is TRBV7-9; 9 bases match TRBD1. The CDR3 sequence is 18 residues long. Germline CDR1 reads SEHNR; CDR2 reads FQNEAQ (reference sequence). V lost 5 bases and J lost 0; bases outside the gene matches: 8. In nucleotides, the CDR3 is TGTGCCAGCAGCGACGACGGGACAGGGAGCTCTGGGGCCAACGTCCTGACTTTC. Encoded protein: CASSDDGTGSSGANVLTF.

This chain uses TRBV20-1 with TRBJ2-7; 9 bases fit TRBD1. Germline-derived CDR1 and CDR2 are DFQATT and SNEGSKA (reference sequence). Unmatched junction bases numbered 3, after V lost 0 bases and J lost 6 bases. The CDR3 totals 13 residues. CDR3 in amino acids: CSARDLDRGEQYF. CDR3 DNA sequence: TGCAGTGCTAGAGATCTGGACAGGGGCGAGCAGTACTTC.

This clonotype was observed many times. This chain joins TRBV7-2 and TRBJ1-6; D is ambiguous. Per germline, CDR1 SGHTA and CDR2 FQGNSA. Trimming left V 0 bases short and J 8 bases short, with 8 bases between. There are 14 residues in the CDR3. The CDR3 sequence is CASSLAGIYSPLHF. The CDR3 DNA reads TGTGCCAGCAGCTTAGCAGGGATTTATTCACCCCTCCACTTT.